The present T cell receptor (beta chain) was sequenced within a study of cytomegalovirus exposure and HLA in healthy donors. The CDR3 is 18 amino acids. The V and J ends lost 5 bases and 0 bases respectively, with 17 bases between them. The V gene's germline CDR1 is SGHTA and CDR2 FQGNSA. Study findings and constraints: Researchers reported that three CMV-associated chains were confirmed in vitro as CMV antigen-specific.

The PCR ran on 60 Vbeta and 13 Jbeta primers. The table came from immunoSEQ multiplex PCR; TCRdb's copy has only in-frame clones and leaves some out. This sample's clone table lists 130,000 to 150,000 clones. A word on this clone: The antigen is not known.

The clonotype comes from a woman aged 45-65 years in good health and CMV-seronegative. Sequencing was performed on PBMCs. V is TRBV7-2 and J is TRBJ2-6; the D gene is possibly TRBD1 (5 bases). The CDR3 sequence: CASSLSAGRLSGANVLTF. The CDR3 nucleotides read TGTGCCAGCAGCCTGTCGGCAGGGCGCCTCTCTGGGGCCAACGTCCTGACTTTC.